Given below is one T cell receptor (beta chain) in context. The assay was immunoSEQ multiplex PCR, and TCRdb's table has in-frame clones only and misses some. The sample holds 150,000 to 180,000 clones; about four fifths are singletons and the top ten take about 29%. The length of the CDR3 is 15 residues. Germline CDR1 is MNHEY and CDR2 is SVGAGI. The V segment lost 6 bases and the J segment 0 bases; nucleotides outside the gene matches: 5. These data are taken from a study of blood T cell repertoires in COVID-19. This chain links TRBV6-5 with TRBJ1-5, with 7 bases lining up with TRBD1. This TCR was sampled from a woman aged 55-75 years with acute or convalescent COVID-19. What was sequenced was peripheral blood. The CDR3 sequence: CASSSPGGSNQPQHF. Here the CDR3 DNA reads TGTGCCAGCAGCAGCCCAGGGGGTAGCAATCAGCCCCAGCATTTT.